This T cell receptor (beta chain) was identified in a study of identical twins. Findings and limits, study-wide: Zero-insertion findings could be partly confounded by invariant cells (MAIT and iNKT cells). Conclusions were drawn cross-sectionally by statistical analysis, without following the same donors. Out-of-frame alpha sequences common to twins exhibited a surplus of low generation probability.

Comments on this clonotype: The target antigen is unknown.

Template switching introduced a universal primer site, and the cDNA bore unique molecular identifiers. TCRdb ran MiXCR on the 5' RACE reads and lists one entry per CDR3 protein. The data show more than 200,000 distinct CDR3 sequences, with around 15% seen just once and under 9.5% held by the top ten. V gave up 6 bases and J gave up 4 bases, with 12 bases separating them. CDR1 is MNHNS and CDR2 is SASEGT in the germline V gene. The CDR3 loop spans 13 amino acids. The rearrangement joins TRBV6-1 to TRBJ2-5; TRBD2 is a possible D gene (7 bases). The sample taken for sequencing was memory (CD45RO+) T cells sorted from blood. This clonotype originated in a young woman in good health. CDR3 sequence: CASRGGAGETQYF. The DNA for the CDR3 is TGTGCCAGCAGGGGGGGGGCGGGAGAGACCCAGTACTTC.